The 4 T cell receptor beta chains listed next were all sequenced from one sample in a study of T cells in Graves' hyperthyroidism and ophthalmopathy. What was amplified from RNA transcripts were TCR beta CDR3 regions. The HTBI primer set drove a first-round RT-PCR of the TCR CDR3. TCRdb recomputed calls from the multiplex PCR reads with MiXCR, one row per CDR3 protein. The sample contains about 380,000 distinct CDR3 sequences, roughly 15% of which appear only once. The sample comprised blood. The receptors originated from a woman aged 25-40 years with Graves' ophthalmopathy.

This clonotype was seen many times. This rearrangement joins TRBV6-2 or TRBV6-3 to TRBJ2-2; D gene ambiguous. Per the germline V gene, CDR1 is MNHEY and CDR2 is SVGEGT. Between the trimmed V and J ends, which lost 5 bases and 1 base, there was a span of 17 bases. The CDR3 spans 17 residues. In DNA form, the CDR3 reads TGTGCCAGCAGTGGGATTCTGAAGGCCCTGAACACCGGGGAGCTGTTTTTT. This codes for CASSGILKALNTGELFF.

At least ten counts were recorded for this clonotype. This rearrangement joins TRBV12-3 or TRBV12-4 to TRBJ2-5; possible D gene TRBD2, 6 bases. V shed 3 bases and J shed 1 base, with 9 bases lying between them. The CDR3 covers 14 residues. The CDR3 loop is CASSFRGFQETQYF. The DNA of the CDR3 is TGTGCCAGCAGTTTTCGGGGGTTCCAAGAGACCCAGTACTTC.

This chain uses TRBV2 with TRBJ1-6; D is possibly TRBD1 (6 bases). CDR1 and CDR2 (germline): SNHLY, FYNNEI. Trimming pared 10 bases from V and 8 bases from J, leaving 15 bases between. The length of the CDR3 is 13 residues. This CDR3 reads CATATAGDSPLHF. In nucleotides, the CDR3 is TGTGCCACCGCGACGGCAGGGGATTCACCCCTCCACTTT.

This clonotype showed up many times. The rearrangement uses TRBV25-1 and TRBJ2-3; D is undetermined. This CDR3 region has 14 residues. Germline-derived CDR1 and CDR2 are MGHDK and SYGVNS. Trimming took off 2 bases at V and 2 bases at J, with 8 bases between the two ends. CDR3 coding DNA: TGTGCCAGCAGTGAAGTTCTACTCACAGATACGCAGTATTTT. Translation: CASSEVLLTDTQYF.